This is a list of T cell receptor beta chains from one sample in a study of shared clonotypes between healthy human individuals. Method: immunoSEQ multiplex PCR; TCRdb's copy keeps in-frame clones and lacks some. The sample has some 2.1 million clones; roughly 95% are singletons. The sequenced material came from naive CD4+ T cells sorted from blood. Receptors were obtained from a man between 18 and 35 years old in good health. Each CDR3 is given with its conserved first and last residue. D genes are given only for firm matches. Clone size is not always given. Where it is, it says once, few, many or a class for expanded clones.

V	size	D	J	DNA	CDR3
TRBV29-1	NA	NA	TRBJ2-3	TGCAGCGCCGCGAATTGGGGAGGTTTAGATACGCAGTATTTT	CSAANWGGLDTQYF
TRBV11-2	once	NA	TRBJ1-1	TGTGCCAGCAGCTTAGTTGACTCGGCTTTCTTT	CASSLVDSAFF
TRBV10-3	NA	NA	TRBJ1-1	TGTGCCATCAGCCAGGGGCAGGGAACTGAAGCTTTCTTT	CAISQGQGTEAFF
TRBV6-5	NA	TRBD1	TRBJ1-4	TGTGCCAGCGGAATTGACAGGGATGAAAAACTGTTTTTT	CASGIDRDEKLFF
TRBV6-1	few	NA	TRBJ1-2	TGTGCCAGCAGACCCTATAGGGCAGAGTATGGCTACACCTTC	CASRPYRAEYGYTF
TRBV6-1	NA	NA	TRBJ1-5	TGTGCCAGCAGCGTGGCCGGCCGGGTCAATCAGCCCCAGCATTTT	CASSVAGRVNQPQHF
TRBV5-1	once	NA	TRBJ2-7	TGCGCCAGCAGCTCTCAGGGTTTCGAGCAGTACTTC	CASSSQGFEQYF
TRBV7-8	NA	NA	TRBJ1-2	TGTGCCAGCAGCCGTACAGCATCTAACTATGGCTACACCTTC	CASSRTASNYGYTF
TRBV5-1	NA	TRBD1	TRBJ2-7	TGCGCCAGCAGCCGGGACAGTTTTTACGAGCAGTACTTC	CASSRDSFYEQYF
TRBV10-3	NA	NA	TRBJ2-5	TGTGCCATCAGTGATTTTATGTTGAACAGTCGAGGAGAGACCCAATACTTC	CAISDFMLNSRGETQYF
TRBV30	NA	NA	TRBJ1-2	TGTGCCTCCTTCGGGCAGGGGACTAACTATGGCTACACCTTC	CASFGQGTNYGYTF
TRBV6-6	NA	TRBD2	TRBJ2-2	TGTGCCAGCAGCCCTAGCGGGACTGGGAAAACCGGGGAGCTGTTTTTT	CASSPSGTGKTGELFF
TRBV12-5	NA	NA	TRBJ2-7	TGTGCTAGTGCTCCTAGCGTGAGCTCCTACGAGCAGTACTTC	CASAPSVSSYEQYF
TRBV7-2	NA	TRBD1	TRBJ2-2	TGTGCCAGCAGCTTAGAGGACAGGGCTCGCACCGGGGAGCTGTTTTTT	CASSLEDRARTGELFF
TRBV11-2	NA	NA	TRBJ2-7	TGTGCCAGCAGCTTAGGGGCCAGAAACTACGAGCAGTACTTC	CASSLGARNYEQYF
TRBV27	NA	NA	TRBJ2-7	TGTGCCAGCAGTTTATCGAAGTACTCGGTCGAGCAGTACTTC	CASSLSKYSVEQYF
TRBV20-1	NA	NA	TRBJ2-1	TGCAGTGTTTCATCCTACAATGAGCAGTTCTTC	CSVSSYNEQFF
TRBV28	NA	NA	TRBJ2-5	TGTGCCAGCACCACTGAAGAGACCCAGTACTTC	CASTTEETQYF
TRBV4-1	NA	TRBD1	TRBJ1-4	TGCGCCAGCAGCAGTATTTCTGGACAGGGGAATGAAAAACTGTTTTTT	CASSSISGQGNEKLFF
TRBV9	NA	TRBD2	TRBJ2-1	TGTGCCAGCGCTAGCGGGAACTACAATGAGCAGTTCTTC	CASASGNYNEQFF
TRBV5-1	NA	TRBD2	TRBJ2-7	TGCGCCAGCAGCTCCGACCCGGGAACTAGCGGGGGTGAGCAGTACTTC	CASSSDPGTSGGEQYF
TRBV28	once	NA	TRBJ1-1	TGTGCCAGCAGTTCGGCCGGCATTGAAGCTTTCTTT	CASSSAGIEAFF
TRBV29-1	NA	NA	TRBJ2-1	TGCAGCCACTACGGGGGCGAGCAGTTCTTC	CSHYGGEQFF
TRBV11-2	NA	TRBD2	TRBJ2-3	TGTGCCAGCAGCCCCACACTTAGTAGCGGGGGGGCCCCAGATACGCAGTATTTT	CASSPTLSSGGAPDTQYF
TRBV30	once	NA	TRBJ2-2	TGTGCCTGGAGGATAAAAAACGGGGAGCTGTTTTTT	CAWRIKNGELFF
TRBV19	few	NA	TRBJ2-7	TGTGCCAGTAGTCCCGGGACGATCGGCAGCGGAGAGCAGTACTTC	CASSPGTIGSGEQYF
TRBV9	NA	NA	TRBJ1-2	TGTGCCAGCAGCGTAGCTACGGGGAACTATGGCTACACCTTC	CASSVATGNYGYTF
TRBV4-1	few	NA	TRBJ2-7	TGCGCCAGCAGCGCCCGGGACCGCGTAACCTACGAGCAGTACTTC	CASSARDRVTYEQYF